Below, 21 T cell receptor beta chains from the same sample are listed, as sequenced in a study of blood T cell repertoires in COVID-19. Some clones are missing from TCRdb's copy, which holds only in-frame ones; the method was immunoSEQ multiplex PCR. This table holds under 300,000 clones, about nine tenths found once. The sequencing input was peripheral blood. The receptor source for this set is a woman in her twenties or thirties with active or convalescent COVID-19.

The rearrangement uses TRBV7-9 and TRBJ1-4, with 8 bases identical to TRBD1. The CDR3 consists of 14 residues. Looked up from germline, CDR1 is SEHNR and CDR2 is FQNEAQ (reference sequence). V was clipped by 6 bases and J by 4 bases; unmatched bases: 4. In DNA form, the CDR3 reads TGTGCCAGCAGTCCGGACAGGGTTAATGAAAAACTGTTTTTT. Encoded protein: CASSPDRVNEKLFF.

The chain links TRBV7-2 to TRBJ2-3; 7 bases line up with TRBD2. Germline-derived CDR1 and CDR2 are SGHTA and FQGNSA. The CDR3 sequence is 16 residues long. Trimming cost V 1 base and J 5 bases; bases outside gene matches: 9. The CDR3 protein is CASSLEAGLRGDTQYF. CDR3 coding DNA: TGTGCCAGCAGCTTAGAAGCGGGACTGCGCGGAGATACGCAGTATTTT. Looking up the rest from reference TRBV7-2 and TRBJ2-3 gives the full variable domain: GAGVSQSPSNKVTEKGKDVELRCDPISGHTALYWYRQSLGQGLEFLIYFQGNSAPDKSGLPSDRFSAERTGGSVSTLTIQRTQQEDSAVYLCASSLEAGLRGDTQYFGPGTRLTVL.

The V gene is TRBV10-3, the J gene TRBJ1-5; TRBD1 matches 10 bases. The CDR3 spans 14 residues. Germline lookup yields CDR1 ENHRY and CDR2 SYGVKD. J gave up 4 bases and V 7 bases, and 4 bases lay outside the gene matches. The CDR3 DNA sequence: TGTGCCATCACTGGGACAGGGGAAAATCAGCCCCAGCATTTT. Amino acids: CAITGTGENQPQHF.

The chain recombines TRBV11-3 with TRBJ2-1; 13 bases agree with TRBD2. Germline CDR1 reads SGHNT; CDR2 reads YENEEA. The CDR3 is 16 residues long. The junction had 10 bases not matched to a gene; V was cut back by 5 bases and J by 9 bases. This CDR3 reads CASSPSYGLAGVEQFF. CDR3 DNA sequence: TGTGCCAGCAGCCCCTCCTACGGACTAGCGGGGGTTGAGCAGTTCTTC.

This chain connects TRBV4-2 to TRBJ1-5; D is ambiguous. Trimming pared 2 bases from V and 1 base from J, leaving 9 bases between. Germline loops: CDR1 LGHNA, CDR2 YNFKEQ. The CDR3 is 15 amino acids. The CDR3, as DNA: TGTGCCAGCAGCCAACGACAAGAAAGCAATCAGCCCCAGCATTTT. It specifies CASSQRQESNQPQHF.

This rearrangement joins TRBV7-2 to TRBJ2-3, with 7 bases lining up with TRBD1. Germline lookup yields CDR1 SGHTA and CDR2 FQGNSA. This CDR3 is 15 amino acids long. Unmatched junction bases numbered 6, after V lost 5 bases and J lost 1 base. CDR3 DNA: TGTGCCAGCAGCGTGACAGGGTCCGGCACAGATACGCAGTATTTT. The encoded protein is CASSVTGSGTDTQYF. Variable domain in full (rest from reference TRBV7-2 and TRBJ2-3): GAGVSQSPSNKVTEKGKDVELRCDPISGHTALYWYRQSLGQGLEFLIYFQGNSAPDKSGLPSDRFSAERTGGSVSTLTIQRTQQEDSAVYLCASSVTGSGTDTQYFGPGTRLTVL.

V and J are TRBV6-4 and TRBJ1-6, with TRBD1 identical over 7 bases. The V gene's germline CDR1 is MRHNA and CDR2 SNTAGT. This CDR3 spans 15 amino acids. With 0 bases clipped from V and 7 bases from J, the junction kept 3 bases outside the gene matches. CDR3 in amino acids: CASSDSRQGNSPLHF. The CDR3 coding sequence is TGTGCCAGCAGTGACTCGAGACAGGGCAATTCACCCCTCCACTTT.

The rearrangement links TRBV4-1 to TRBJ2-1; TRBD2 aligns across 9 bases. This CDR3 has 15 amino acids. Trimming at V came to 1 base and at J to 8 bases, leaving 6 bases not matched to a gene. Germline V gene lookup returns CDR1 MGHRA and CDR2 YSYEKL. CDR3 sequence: CASSQAGLAYHEQFF. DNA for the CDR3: TGCGCCAGCAGCCAAGCGGGACTAGCTTACCATGAGCAGTTCTTC.

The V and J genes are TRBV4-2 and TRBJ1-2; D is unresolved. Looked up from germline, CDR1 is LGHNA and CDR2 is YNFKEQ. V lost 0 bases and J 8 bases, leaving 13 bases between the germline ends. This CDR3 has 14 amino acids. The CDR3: CASSQDSREAGYTF. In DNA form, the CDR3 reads TGTGCCAGCAGCCAAGATAGCAGAGAGGCGGGCTACACCTTC.

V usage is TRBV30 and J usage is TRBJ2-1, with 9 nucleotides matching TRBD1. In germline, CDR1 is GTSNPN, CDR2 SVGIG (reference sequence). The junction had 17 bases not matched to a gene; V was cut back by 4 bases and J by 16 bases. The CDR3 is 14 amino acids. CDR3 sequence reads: CAWMRGDRAAQVFF. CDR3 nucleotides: TGTGCCTGGATGAGAGGGGACAGGGCGGCCCAGGTTTTCTTC.

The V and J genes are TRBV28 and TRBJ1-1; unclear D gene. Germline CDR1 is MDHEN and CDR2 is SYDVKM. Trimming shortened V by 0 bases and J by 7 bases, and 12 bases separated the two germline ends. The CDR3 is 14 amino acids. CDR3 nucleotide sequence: TGTGCCAGCAGTTTATGGGGCACTGAGCTTGAAGCTTTCTTT. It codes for CASSLWGTELEAFF.

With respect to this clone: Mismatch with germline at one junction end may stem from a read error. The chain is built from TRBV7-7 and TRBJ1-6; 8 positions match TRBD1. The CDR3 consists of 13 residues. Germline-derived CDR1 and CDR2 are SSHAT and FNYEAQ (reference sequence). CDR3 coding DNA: TGTGCTAGCAGCTTGGACAGGGACTCACCCCTCCACTTT. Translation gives CASSLDRDSPLHF.

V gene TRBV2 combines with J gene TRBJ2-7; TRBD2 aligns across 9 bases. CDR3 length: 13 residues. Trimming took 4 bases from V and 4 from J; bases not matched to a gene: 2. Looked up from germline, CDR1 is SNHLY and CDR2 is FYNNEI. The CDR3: CASSGTSDYEQYF. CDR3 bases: TGTGCCAGCAGTGGGACTAGCGATTACGAGCAGTACTTC. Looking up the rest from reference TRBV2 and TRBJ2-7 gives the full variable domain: EPEVTQTPSHQVTQMGQEVILRCVPISNHLYFYWYRQILGQKVEFLVSFYNNEISEKSEIFDDQFSVERPDGSNFTLKIRSTKLEDSAMYFCASSGTSDYEQYFGPGTRLTVT.

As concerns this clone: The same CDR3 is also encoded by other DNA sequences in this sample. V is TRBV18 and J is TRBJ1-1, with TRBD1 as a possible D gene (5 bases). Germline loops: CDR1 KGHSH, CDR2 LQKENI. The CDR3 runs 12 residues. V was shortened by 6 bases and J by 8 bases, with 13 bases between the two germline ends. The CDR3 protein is CASSPRGSEAFF. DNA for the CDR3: TGTGCCAGCTCCCCCCGGGGGTCAGAAGCTTTCTTT.

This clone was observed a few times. The CDR3 region is CASQNLAGLSYEQYF. The CDR3 DNA is TGCGCCAGCCAGAACCTAGCGGGTTTGTCCTACGAGCAGTACTTC. The rearrangement joins TRBV5-1 to TRBJ2-7; 8 bases line up with TRBD2. The germline V gene has CDR1 SGHRS and CDR2 YFSETQ. There are 15 residues in the CDR3. V was clipped by 7 bases and J by 1 base; unmatched bases: 10.

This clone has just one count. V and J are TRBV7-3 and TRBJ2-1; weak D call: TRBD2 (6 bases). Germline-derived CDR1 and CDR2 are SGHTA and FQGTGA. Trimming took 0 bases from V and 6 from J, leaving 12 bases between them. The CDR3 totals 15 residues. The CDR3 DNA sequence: TGTGCCAGCAGCTTAACGCAGGGTAGCGGCAATGAGCAGTTCTTC. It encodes CASSLTQGSGNEQFF.

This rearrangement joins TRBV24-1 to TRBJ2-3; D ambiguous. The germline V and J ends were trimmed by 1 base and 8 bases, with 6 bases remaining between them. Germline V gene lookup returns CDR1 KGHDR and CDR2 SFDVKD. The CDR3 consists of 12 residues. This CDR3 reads CATSDLTGTQYF. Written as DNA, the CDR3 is TGTGCCACCAGTGATTTAACGGGTACGCAGTATTTT.

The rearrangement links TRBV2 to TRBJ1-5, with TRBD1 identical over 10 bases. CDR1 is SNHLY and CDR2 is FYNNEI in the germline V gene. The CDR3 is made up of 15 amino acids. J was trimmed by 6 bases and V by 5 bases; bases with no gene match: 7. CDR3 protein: CASSYWTGGFQPQHF. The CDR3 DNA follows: TGTGCCAGCAGTTACTGGACAGGGGGATTTCAGCCCCAGCATTTT.

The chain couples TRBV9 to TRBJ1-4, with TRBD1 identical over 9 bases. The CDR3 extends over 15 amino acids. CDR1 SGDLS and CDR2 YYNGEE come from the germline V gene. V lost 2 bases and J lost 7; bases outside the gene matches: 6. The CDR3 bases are TGTGCCAGCAGCGTGTCGCCGGGACAGGGTGAAAAACTGTTTTTT. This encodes CASSVSPGQGEKLFF. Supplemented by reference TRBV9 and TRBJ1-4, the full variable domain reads DSGVTQTPKHLITATGQRVTLRCSPRSGDLSVYWYQQSLDQGLQFLIQYYNGEERAKGNILERFSAQQFPDLHSELNLSSLELGDSALYFCASSVSPGQGEKLFFGSGTQLSVL.

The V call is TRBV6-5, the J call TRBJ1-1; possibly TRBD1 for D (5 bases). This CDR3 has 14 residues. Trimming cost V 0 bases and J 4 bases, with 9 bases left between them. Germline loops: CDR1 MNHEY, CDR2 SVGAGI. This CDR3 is CASSYSRGGTEAFF. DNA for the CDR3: TGTGCCAGCAGTTACTCGCGGGGCGGCACTGAAGCTTTCTTT.

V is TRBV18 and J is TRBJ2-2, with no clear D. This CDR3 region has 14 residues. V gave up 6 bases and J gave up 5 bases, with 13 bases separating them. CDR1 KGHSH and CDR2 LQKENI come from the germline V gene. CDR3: CASSLGVRTGELFF. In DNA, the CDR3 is TGTGCCAGCTCGCTGGGCGTACGGACCGGGGAGCTGTTTTTT.